These 22 T cell receptor beta chains originate from one sample sequenced in a study of T cell responses to AZD1222 COVID-19 vaccine. The assay was immunoSEQ multiplex PCR, and TCRdb's table has in-frame clones only and misses some. The sample consists of roughly 200,000 clones, around nine tenths of them appearing once. This specimen was peripheral blood, taken 28 days after the second dose of the MenACWY control vaccine. These receptors were collected from an adult who received the MenACWY meningococcal vaccine as a control.

This clone was detected once. The CDR3 region is CASREGWADTQYF. CDR3 nucleotides: TGTGCCAGCCGCGAAGGGTGGGCAGATACGCAGTATTTT. The chain recombines TRBV12-3 or TRBV12-4 with TRBJ2-3; unclear D gene. This CDR3 region has 13 residues. The V and J ends lost 8 bases and 4 bases respectively, with 13 bases between them.

This chain joins TRBV18 and TRBJ1-2; maybe TRBD1 (5 bases). The germline gives CDR1 KGHSH, CDR2 LQKENI. Between the trimmed V and J ends, which lost 3 bases and 7 bases, there was a span of 12 bases. CDR3 length equals 13 residues. The CDR3 nucleotides read TGTGCCAGCTCACCGATTGCCGGGGGTGGCTACACCTTC. Translation gives CASSPIAGGGYTF. The full variable domain, its missing parts supplied by reference TRBV18 and TRBJ1-2, is NAGVMQNPRHLVRRRGQEARLRCSPMKGHSHVYWYRQLPEEGLKFMVYLQKENIIDESGMPKERFSAEFPKEGPSILRIQQVVRGDSAAYFCASSPIAGGGYTFGSGTRLTVV.

The CDR3 sequence: CASSLYGGTTEAFF. CDR3 DNA: TGTGCCAGCAGTTTATACGGAGGGACCACTGAAGCTTTCTTT. V and J are TRBV27 and TRBJ1-1; TRBD1 is a possible D gene (5 bases). V lost 1 base and J 4 bases, leaving 10 bases between the germline ends. CDR3 length: 14 amino acids. CDR1 and CDR2 from the germline V gene are MNHEY and SMNVEV (reference sequence).

The V and J genes are TRBV5-6 and TRBJ2-7, with TRBD1 matching 9 bases. Unmatched junction bases numbered 2, after V lost 0 bases and J lost 1 base. The length of the CDR3 is 15 residues. Germline lookup yields CDR1 SGHDT and CDR2 YYEEEE. In nucleotides, the CDR3 is TGTGCCAGCAGCTTGGGGGACAGGGCATCCTACGAGCAGTACTTC. As protein: CASSLGDRASYEQYF.

The chain couples TRBV18 to TRBJ2-7; 7 bases align to TRBD1. There are 14 residues in the CDR3. CDR1 is KGHSH and CDR2 is LQKENI in the germline V gene. J gave up 3 bases and V 2 bases, and 4 bases lay outside the gene matches. This CDR3 is CASSPGQVGYEQYF. DNA for the CDR3: TGTGCCAGCTCACCAGGACAGGTGGGCTACGAGCAGTACTTC.

The rearrangement joins TRBV10-1 to TRBJ1-1; TRBD1 aligns across 7 bases. The CDR3 is 13 amino acids. The germline V gene has CDR1 WNHNN and CDR2 SYGVQD (reference sequence). V was pared by 4 bases and J by 11 bases, with 10 bases of the junction left unmatched. The CDR3 region is CASSGIRQGDAFF. CDR3 bases: TGCGCCAGCAGTGGAATTCGACAGGGAGACGCTTTCTTT.

CDR3 protein: CASSDVSGRTDTQYF. CDR3 nucleotides: TGTGCCAGCAGTGATGTTAGCGGGAGAACAGATACGCAGTATTTT. This chain joins TRBV2 and TRBJ2-3; 9 bases map to TRBD2. J gave up 3 bases and V 3 bases, and 4 bases lay outside the gene matches. Germline CDR1 and CDR2: SNHLY and FYNNEI. The CDR3 totals 15 residues.

The V and J genes are TRBV5-4 and TRBJ1-1; tentative D call: TRBD1 (6 bases). V gave up 1 base and J gave up 7 bases, with 14 bases separating them. Germline CDR1 and CDR2: SGHNT and YYREEE (reference sequence). This CDR3 comprises 14 residues. The CDR3: CASSLMGGRLEAFF. The CDR3, as DNA: TGTGCCAGCAGCTTGATGGGGGGGCGCCTTGAAGCTTTCTTT.

The CDR3 spells CASSLESTQYF. The CDR3 DNA follows: TGTGCCAGCAGTTTAGAGAGTACGCAGTATTTT. V and J are TRBV6-5 and TRBJ2-3, with unresolved D. The germline CDR1 and CDR2 sequences are MNHEY and SVGAGI. The germline V and J ends were trimmed by 4 bases and 8 bases, with 7 bases remaining between them. The CDR3 totals 11 residues.

The chain links TRBV11-2 to TRBJ2-5, with a tentative D call TRBD2 (5 bases). V was clipped by 1 base and J by 3 bases, with 18 bases between them. This CDR3 contains 17 residues. Germline V CDR1 and CDR2: SGHAT, FQNNGV. For the CDR3, the DNA is TGTGCCAGCAGCTTAGGGGTTCTTCGACGGGGTGAAGAGACCCAGTACTTC. This codes for CASSLGVLRRGEETQYF.

The rearrangement links TRBV19 to TRBJ1-5, with D perhaps matching TRBD1 (6 bases). The germline gives CDR1 LNHDA, CDR2 SQIVND (reference sequence). The CDR3 is made up of 14 amino acids. V was pared by 7 bases and J by 11 bases, with 21 bases between. The CDR3 DNA sequence: TGTGCCAGTACCCCAGGGGCCGCGGGGTTAGCCCAGCATTTT. Amino acids: CASTPGAAGLAQHF.

The rearrangement joins TRBV2 to TRBJ2-2; TRBD2 aligns across 13 bases. CDR1 and CDR2 from the germline V gene are SNHLY and FYNNEI. The V and J ends lost 6 bases and 6 bases, in that order; junction bases with no gene match: 7. This CDR3 is 16 amino acids long. The CDR3 DNA is TGTGCCAGCAGGGAACTAGCGGGAGGGTATGCCGGGGAGCTGTTTTTT. Translation gives CASRELAGGYAGELFF.

V and J are TRBV2 and TRBJ2-7, with 8 nucleotides matching TRBD2. There are 13 residues in the CDR3. V dropped 5 bases and J dropped 1; count of bases not matched to a gene: 1. Germline assignment: CDR1 SNHLY and CDR2 FYNNEI. CDR3 amino acids: CASSPGGSYEQYF. The CDR3 nucleotides are TGTGCCAGCAGTCCGGGAGGGTCCTACGAGCAGTACTTC.

This clone has just one count. This rearrangement joins TRBV7-3 to TRBJ2-3, with TRBD2 matching 9 bases. V shed 3 bases, J shed 0 bases, and the junction held 1 base outside the gene matches. Germline CDR1 reads SGHTA; CDR2 reads FQGTGA. CDR3 size: 15 residues. The CDR3 nucleotides are TGTGCCAGCAGCTTTCTAGCGGGAAGCACAGATACGCAGTATTTT. Translation: CASSFLAGSTDTQYF. The complete variable domain, with remaining parts taken from reference TRBV7-3 and TRBJ2-3, reads GAGVSQTPSNKVTEKGKYVELRCDPISGHTALYWYRQSLGQGPEFLIYFQGTGAADDSGLPNDRFFAVRPEGSVSTLKIQRTERGDSAVYLCASSFLAGSTDTQYFGPGTRLTVL.

The rearrangement uses TRBV19 and TRBJ1-2; D unresolved. Trimming shortened V by 3 bases and J by 1 base, and 6 bases separated the two germline ends. Looked up from germline, CDR1 is LNHDA and CDR2 is SQIVND (reference sequence). This CDR3 is 13 amino acids long. Here the CDR3 DNA reads TGTGCCAGTAGTATGGGCTATAACTATGGCTACACCTTC. Translating it yields CASSMGYNYGYTF.

This sequence joins TRBV11-3 and TRBJ2-7; 8 positions match TRBD1. Germline assignment: CDR1 SGHNT and CDR2 YENEEA. CDR3 length: 14 residues. V trimming: 4 bases; J trimming: 7 bases; junction bases outside the gene matches: 9. The CDR3 sequence: CASSSGQGLGEQYF. The CDR3 region has the DNA TGTGCCAGCAGCTCAGGACAGGGTTTGGGGGAGCAGTACTTC. Using reference TRBV11-3 and TRBJ2-7 for the parts outside the CDR3, the full variable domain is EAGVVQSPRYKIIEKKQPVAFWCNPISGHNTLYWYLQNLGQGPELLIRYENEEAVDDSQLPKDRFSAERLKGVDSTLKIQPAELGDSAVYLCASSSGQGLGEQYFGPGTRLTVT.

The chain recombines TRBV11-3 with TRBJ2-1; tentatively, D is TRBD2 (6 bases). Trimming removed 5 bases at V and 0 bases at J, with 11 bases between. The CDR3 contains 15 residues. The germline V gene encodes CDR1 SGHNT and CDR2 YENEEA. DNA of the CDR3: TGTGCCAGCAGCCCGGAGGGTAGCTCCTACAATGAGCAGTTCTTC. Protein sequence: CASSPEGSSYNEQFF. The full variable domain, its missing parts supplied by reference TRBV11-3 and TRBJ2-1, is EAGVVQSPRYKIIEKKQPVAFWCNPISGHNTLYWYLQNLGQGPELLIRYENEEAVDDSQLPKDRFSAERLKGVDSTLKIQPAELGDSAVYLCASSPEGSSYNEQFFGPGTRLTVL.

The V and J genes are TRBV28 and TRBJ1-2; no reliable D call. The CDR3 loop spans 15 amino acids. V lost 2 bases and J 4 bases, leaving 14 bases between the germline ends. Germline-derived CDR1 and CDR2 are MDHEN and SYDVKM. The CDR3 here is CASSLGSAWGYGYTF. The CDR3 region has the DNA TGTGCCAGCAGTTTAGGTTCGGCATGGGGCTATGGCTACACCTTC.

The chain employs TRBV18 and TRBJ2-5, with a possible D match to TRBD2 (6 bases). The V end was cut by 6 bases, the J end by 7 bases, with 15 bases between. The CDR3 spans 13 residues. CDR1 and CDR2 from the germline V gene are KGHSH and LQKENI. CDR3 sequence: CASSRTNDGTQYF. CDR3 sequence (DNA): TGTGCCAGCTCGCGGACTAACGACGGGACCCAGTACTTC.

The chain carries TRBV2 and TRBJ1-4; maybe TRBD1 (5 bases). The CDR3 loop spans 13 amino acids. V was pared by 8 bases and J by 2 bases, with 9 bases between. The germline V gene has CDR1 SNHLY and CDR2 FYNNEI. Here the CDR3 DNA reads TGTGCCAGCCGGGGGGATACTAATGAAAAACTGTTTTTT. Translating it yields CASRGDTNEKLFF.

This chain connects TRBV19 to TRBJ1-5, with unresolved D. Trimming left V 4 bases short and J 9 bases short, with 10 bases between. CDR1 LNHDA and CDR2 SQIVND come from the germline V gene (reference sequence). The CDR3 has 12 amino acids. The CDR3 sequence is CASSNEPRPQHF. In nucleotides, the CDR3 is TGTGCCAGTAGTAACGAGCCCCGGCCCCAGCATTTT.

CDR3 sequence reads: CASSAGGTNEKLFF. The CDR3 coding sequence is TGTGCCAGCAGCGCGGGCGGAACTAATGAAAAACTGTTTTTT. The V gene is TRBV9, the J gene TRBJ1-4; D unresolved. The CDR3 runs to 14 residues. Deletions cut 3 bases from V and 1 base from J, with 7 bases between. CDR1 is SGDLS, CDR2 YYNGEE, per germline.